This entry lists 29 T cell receptor beta chains sequenced from one sample in a study of synovial regulatory T cells in juvenile arthritis. The method was immunoSEQ multiplex PCR; TCRdb's version includes in-frame clones alone and lacks a portion of them. The sample has 10,000 or so clones, and its top ten clones hold about 0.74%. Sequenced: Treg cells from blood. The subset was: remaining (HLA-DR-negative) circulating blood Treg cells. The receptors come from a donor younger than 30 with juvenile idiopathic arthritis.

The genes are TRBV21-1 and TRBJ1-1. TRBV21-1 is labeled a pseudogene. CDR3 size: 14 residues. No coding sequence is recorded. The CDR3 sequence is CASSAPGWNTEAFF.

The CDR3 is CASSRGPYNEQFF. The chain combines TRBV14 with TRBJ2-1; TCRdb returns TRBD2, unconfirmable since there is no DNA. The CDR3 sequence is 13 residues long. A DNA sequence was not provided. Germline-derived CDR1 and CDR2 are SGHDN and FVKESK.

The V gene is TRBV21-1, the J gene TRBJ1-2; absent DNA, TCRdb's TRBD1 call cannot be checked. TRBV21-1 is reported as a pseudogene. The CDR3 totals 15 residues. DNA was not recorded. The chain's CDR3 is CASSKDPGTGANYTF.

This sequence joins TRBV21-1 and TRBJ1-1. TRBV21-1 is a pseudogene. This CDR3 has 18 amino acids. DNA is not on record. CDR3 region: CASSKGAYRIARDTEAFF.

The CDR3 here is CASSQVNMVSYNEQFF. J is TRBJ2-1 and V is TRBV4-1; as DNA is missing, the TRBD1 call by TCRdb cannot be tested. CDR1 is MGHRA, CDR2 YSYEKL, per germline. CDR3 length: 16 amino acids. No coding sequence is recorded.

The rearrangement uses TRBV4-3 and TRBJ1-5; TCRdb picks TRBD1, but there is no DNA to check that call. The CDR3 is made up of 17 amino acids. DNA was not recorded. Germline values: CDR1 LGHNA, CDR2 YSLEER. The CDR3 sequence is CASSQDRQGIVGRPQHF.

The chain combines TRBV28 with TRBJ2-7; TCRdb's D call of TRBD1 is untestable without DNA. This CDR3 region has 15 residues. The DNA is not on file. Germline lookup yields CDR1 MDHEN and CDR2 SYDVKM. CDR3 loop: CASSFGGQAYYEQYF.

The J gene is TRBJ2-5, the V gene TRBV5-6; TCRdb picks TRBD2, but there is no DNA to check that call. Germline V gene data show CDR1 as SGHDT and CDR2 as YYEEEE. The CDR3 has 13 amino acids. A DNA sequence was not provided. The CDR3 protein is CASSLGLKETQYF.

This chain's CDR3 is CASGRGIDTQYF. The chain combines TRBV19 with TRBJ2-3; TCRdb's D call of TRBD2 is untestable without DNA. The CDR3 has 12 amino acids. No DNA is listed. The germline V gene has CDR1 LNHDA and CDR2 SQIVND (reference sequence).

V and J are TRBV5-8 and TRBJ2-3; checking the TCRdb D call of TRBD1 is not possible without DNA. The germline V gene has CDR1 SGHTS and CDR2 YDEGEE. This CDR3 contains 16 residues. No DNA sequence was recorded. This chain's CDR3 is CASSPLSGGGTDTQYF.

The rearrangement links TRBV18 to TRBJ1-1; TCRdb indicates TRBD1, and absent DNA this call remains unverified. This CDR3 is built from 13 residues. Nucleotide data are not available. CDR1 KGHSH and CDR2 LQKENI come from the germline V gene. The CDR3 loop reads CASSPSFDTEAFF.

V usage is TRBV5-1 and J usage is TRBJ1-2. In germline, CDR1 is SGHRS, CDR2 YFSETQ. The CDR3 has 13 residues. No DNA appears here. This CDR3 is CASSPQGAGGYTF.

V is TRBV14 and J is TRBJ1-4. The V gene's germline CDR1 is SGHDN and CDR2 FVKESK. This CDR3 contains 15 residues. No DNA accompanies this entry. This CDR3 reads CASSLWRGWNEKLFF.

The chain carries TRBV4-3 and TRBJ1-2. The CDR3 is 17 residues long. The DNA is not on file. Germline V lookup: CDR1 LGHNA, CDR2 YSLEER. CDR3 protein: CASSQEGGTARGYGYTF.

The J gene is TRBJ1-2, the V gene TRBV18. CDR1 KGHSH and CDR2 LQKENI come from the germline V gene. The CDR3 contains 13 residues. Only the protein sequence is given. The CDR3 here is CASSPNPLGGYTF.

The chain is built from TRBV5-4 and TRBJ2-7. This CDR3 spans 14 amino acids. Only the protein sequence is given. Germline values: CDR1 SGHNT, CDR2 YYREEE (reference sequence). The CDR3 here is CASSPVERVHEQYF.

This chain links TRBV6-5 with TRBJ2-7. The CDR3 consists of 15 residues. Only the protein is on record. In germline, CDR1 is MNHEY, CDR2 SVGAGI. CDR3 amino acids: CASSYNRVGTYEQYF.

V and J are TRBV6-5 and TRBJ1-1. Germline lookup yields CDR1 MNHEY and CDR2 SVGAGI. This CDR3 has 15 residues. DNA for this receptor is not on file. Here the CDR3 reads CASSYSRQLNTEAFF.

The chain has TRBV7-9 and TRBJ1-6. Germline CDR1 and CDR2: SEHNR and FQNEAQ (reference sequence). The CDR3 totals 12 residues. DNA was not recorded. CDR3 sequence: CASSLEGSPLHF.

The chain combines TRBV4-1 with TRBJ1-2. The CDR3 has 18 amino acids. No DNA is recorded. Germline CDR1 MGHRA, CDR2 YSYEKL. This chain's CDR3 is CASSQGWGVLATNYGYTF.

The chain carries TRBV19 and TRBJ1-6. The CDR3 is made up of 14 amino acids. The nucleotide record is missing. Per germline, CDR1 LNHDA and CDR2 SQIVND (reference sequence). The CDR3 is CASSSRAYNSPLHF.

The chain uses TRBV7-7 and TRBJ2-2; the TCRdb D gene call, TRBD1, has no DNA to confirm it. This CDR3 spans 15 amino acids. Nucleotide data are not available. CDR1 is SSHAT, CDR2 FNYEAQ, per germline (reference sequence). This chain's CDR3 is CASFWDSPNTGELFF. Supplemented by reference TRBV7-7 and TRBJ2-2, the full variable domain reads GAGVSQSPRYKVTKRGQDVTLRCDPISSHATLYWYQQALGQGPEFLTYFNYEAQPDKSGLPSDRFSAERPEGSISTLTIQRTEQRDSAMYRCASFWDSPNTGELFFGEGSRLTVL.

V is TRBV19 and J is TRBJ1-6; no DNA is available, so the TRBD1 call from TCRdb remains unchecked. CDR1 is LNHDA, CDR2 SQIVND, per germline (reference sequence). There are 14 residues in the CDR3. DNA is not recorded here. The CDR3 sequence is CASSIQGPASPLHF.

The chain joins TRBV2 to TRBJ2-7; TCRdb's D call of TRBD1 is untestable without DNA. The CDR3 loop spans 14 amino acids. There is no recorded DNA. Germline V lookup: CDR1 SNHLY, CDR2 FYNNEI. The CDR3 sequence is CASRTTGAQYEQYF.

The V and J genes are TRBV18 and TRBJ1-4; no DNA is available, so the TRBD1 call from TCRdb remains unchecked. This CDR3 is built from 16 residues. No nucleotide data were recorded. Germline V lookup: CDR1 KGHSH, CDR2 LQKENI. CDR3 residues: CASSLTDRRVNEKLFF.

The rearrangement uses TRBV6-1 and TRBJ2-4; TCRdb's D call, TRBD2, is unchecked because there is no DNA. The CDR3 consists of 16 residues. The protein alone is recorded here. Per germline, CDR1 MNHNS and CDR2 SASEGT. The CDR3 here is CASSGRTSGGINIQYF.

The gene calls are TRBV5-1 and TRBJ2-7; without DNA, the TCRdb call of TRBD1 cannot be checked. Germline assignment: CDR1 SGHRS and CDR2 YFSETQ. The CDR3 is 13 residues long. Only the protein sequence is given. This chain's CDR3 is CASSTGQGAEQYF.

This chain joins TRBV25-1 and TRBJ1-5. CDR3 length: 14 residues. No DNA sequence is on record. In germline, CDR1 is MGHDK, CDR2 SYGVNS. The CDR3 spells CASRGGSVNQPQHF.

V and J are TRBV5-1 and TRBJ1-4; the TRBD1 assignment by TCRdb is unverifiable without DNA. Per the germline V gene, CDR1 is SGHRS and CDR2 is YFSETQ. This CDR3 is 15 amino acids long. The nucleotide record is missing. CDR3 sequence reads: CASSPQGATNEKLFF.